The clone carrying this TCR beta chain was observed a handful of times. Its cognate antigen is unknown. TCRdb redid the calling of the 5' RACE reads with MiXCR, one entry per CDR3 protein. This table holds roughly 150,000 distinct CDR3 sequences, 25% found once. This record comes from a study of T-cell memory formation after mild COVID-19. For the study at large: For the most part, TCR clusters were specific to one donor. Study outcomes and limitations: Day 15 to 85 contractors were CD4/CD8 balanced; later expanders leaned CD4+. In second-wave clones peaking day 37, SARS-CoV-2 specificity remained unconfirmed.

Germline V gene lookup returns CDR1 SGHTA and CDR2 FQGTGA. Between the trimmed V and J ends, which lost 4 bases and 2 bases, there was a span of 5 bases. The CDR3 is 13 amino acids. Sample: PBMCs or a T cell subset sorted from them (not recorded which). The V call is TRBV7-3, the J call TRBJ2-2; D unclear. The clonotype comes from an adult woman who had mild COVID-19 (a few samples of this study predate the infection). Cell type and time point are not known. The CDR3, as DNA: TGTGCCAGCAGCTCCCCAAACACCGGGGAGCTGTTTTTT. Translated: CASSSPNTGELFF.